This T cell receptor (beta chain) was found in a study of T cell changes during pregnancy in multiple sclerosis. This CDR3 is built from 17 residues. V shed 3 bases, J shed 4 bases, and the junction held 14 bases outside the gene matches. The germline V gene encodes CDR1 MDHEN and CDR2 SYDVKM. Profiling relied on immunoSEQ multiplex PCR, and the TCRdb table lists in-frame clones only, not all of them. The table lists 30,000 to 45,000 clones, about 92% of them singletons. The clonotype comes from a female donor with multiple sclerosis, enrolled in a pregnancy study. The V gene is TRBV28, the J gene TRBJ2-7; 8 bases agree with TRBD2. The sample here was CD8+ T cells from peripheral blood mononuclear cells, taken in the first trimester of pregnancy. CDR3 loop: CASSFGGGHPLLYEQYF. The CDR3, as DNA: TGTGCCAGCAGTTTCGGGGGGGGACACCCTCTTCTATACGAGCAGTACTTC.